This T cell receptor (beta chain) was profiled in a study of blood T cell repertoires in COVID-19. Study at large: T cells, B-cell-depleted T cells, or PBMCs provided the cDNA or gDNA that served as material.

CDR1 and CDR2 (germline): SGHVS, FNYEAQ. V was clipped by 4 bases and J by 9 bases; unmatched bases: 10. CDR3 length equals 15 residues. Grouping used clinical history reported by participants in a survey and questionnaire. Cohort 3 recovered donors had two negative PCRs, clearance, or symptom resolution. TCRdb's table, derived via immunoSEQ multiplex PCR, lists solely in-frame clones and lacks some. In the table there are about 170,000 clones, about 88% of which are singletons. V usage is TRBV7-6 and J usage is TRBJ2-1, with 9 bases fitting TRBD2. The sequencing input was PBMCs or T cells enriched from blood (not recorded which). The TCR sequence derives from a woman in her late teens or twenties who had recovered from COVID-19. The CDR3 DNA sequence: TGTGCCAGCAGCTCGCGTCGAGCGGGAGGAGTTGAGCAGTTCTTC. This translates into CASSSRRAGGVEQFF.